The subject of this entry is one TCR beta chain. This entry comes from a study of shared clonotypes between healthy human individuals. TCRdb's copy holds only in-frame clones and misses some; the assay was immunoSEQ multiplex PCR. This table holds roughly 2 million clones, more than 90% found once. The germline CDR1 and CDR2 sequences are MNHEY and SVGAGI. V was pared by 2 bases and J by 2 bases, with 2 bases of the junction left unmatched. The CDR3 totals 15 residues. This receptor was obtained from a man aged 18-30 years in good health. The rearrangement links TRBV6-5 to TRBJ1-5, with 8 bases lining up with TRBD1. The material sequenced was naive CD4+ T cells sorted from blood. Indicated subset: CD45RA+ positively selected. The chain's CDR3 is CASSYPGGGNQPQHF. The DNA of the CDR3 is TGTGCCAGCAGTTACCCAGGGGGCGGCAATCAGCCCCAGCATTTT.